This entry concerns a single TCR beta chain. Its antigen is currently unknown. This sample stems from a study of cytomegalovirus exposure and HLA in healthy donors. Overall study results and limits: Highly shared sequence variants in one cluster were likely a sequencing artifact. Later on, an analysis found that several of the most significant clusters appeared to be linked to common viral pathogens, which included parvovirus B19.

It was with 60 Vbeta and 13 Jbeta primers that the PCR ran. Repertoires were generated with immunoSEQ multiplex PCR, while TCRdb's copy carries only in-frame clones and drops some. Here the sample spans 200,000 or so clones, more than 60% being singletons. This receptor was obtained from a man aged 35-49 years in good health and CMV-seronegative. Sequencing input: PBMCs.

CDR3 DNA sequence: TGCGCCAGCAGCTTGGGTCAGGGGAACCTAAATGAGCAGTTCTTC. Protein sequence: CASSLGQGNLNEQFF. The J gene is TRBJ2-1, the V gene TRBV5-1; tentatively, D is TRBD1 (6 bases). The germline V and J ends were trimmed by 0 bases and 7 bases, with 14 bases remaining between them. Germline values: CDR1 SGHRS, CDR2 YFSETQ. This CDR3 is built from 15 residues. The whole variable domain, remainder taken from reference TRBV5-1 and TRBJ2-1, is KAGVTQTPRYLIKTRGQQVTLSCSPISGHRSVSWYQQTPGQGLQFLFEYFSETQRNKGNFPGRFSGRQFSNSRSEMNVSTLELGDSALYLCASSLGQGNLNEQFFGPGTRLTVL.